The 21 T cell receptor beta chains reported below all come from one sample, sequenced in a study of blood T cell repertoires in COVID-19. Generated by immunoSEQ multiplex PCR, the TCRdb table keeps only in-frame clones and is missing some. This table has 200,000 to 250,000 clones, 84% appearing once. Input material: peripheral blood. The receptor source for this set is a man younger than 45 with active or convalescent COVID-19.

The chain recombines TRBV9 with TRBJ1-6; D uncertain. The CDR3 is 17 amino acids. Trimming cost V 7 bases and J 0 bases, with 17 bases left between them. Germline loops: CDR1 SGDLS, CDR2 YYNGEE. The DNA of the CDR3 is TGTGCCAGCTGCGAGGAGTCCGAGAGCTCCTATAATTCACCCCTCCACTTT. This sequence encodes CASCEESESSYNSPLHF.

V is TRBV5-1 and J is TRBJ1-2; 7 bases match TRBD1. The CDR3 is 12 amino acids. Trimming cost V 7 bases and J 4 bases; bases outside gene matches: 4. From germline, CDR1 is SGHRS and CDR2 YFSETQ. CDR3: CASRRDSYGYTF. In DNA form, the CDR3 reads TGCGCCAGCCGGAGGGACAGCTATGGCTACACCTTC.

The V gene is TRBV19, the J gene TRBJ1-2, with 10 nucleotides matching TRBD1. Unmatched junction bases numbered 12, after V lost 5 bases and J lost 3 bases. The CDR3 has 17 amino acids. Germline V gene sequence: CDR1 LNHDA, CDR2 SQIVND (reference sequence). The CDR3 loop reads CASSSDPGQGIDYGYTF. The CDR3 nucleotides read TGTGCCAGTAGTTCCGACCCGGGACAGGGGATTGACTATGGCTACACCTTC.

The V gene is TRBV30, the J gene TRBJ1-4; D call uncertain. The CDR3 length is 13 residues. The V end was cut by 4 bases, the J end by 5 bases, with 11 bases between. Germline V CDR1 and CDR2: GTSNPN, SVGIG (reference sequence). The CDR3 sequence is CAWTGSSNEKLFF. CDR3 DNA sequence: TGTGCCTGGACCGGGTCGTCAAATGAAAAACTGTTTTTT.

The CDR3 sequence is CASSQERSTVRIREKLFF. The CDR3 DNA follows: TGCGCCAGCAGCCAAGAGAGATCGACGGTCAGGATTCGTGAAAAACTGTTTTTT. The chain combines TRBV4-3 with TRBJ1-4; D is ambiguous. Germline CDR1 is LGHNA and CDR2 is YSLEER. Trimming took off 0 bases at V and 7 bases at J, with 21 bases between the two ends. This CDR3 is 18 amino acids long.

The gene calls are TRBV5-1 and TRBJ1-4; 7 positions match TRBD1. CDR3 length equals 14 residues. V lost 2 bases, J lost 5 bases, and 3 bases stayed unmatched. Per germline, CDR1 SGHRS and CDR2 YFSETQ. The CDR3 DNA is TGCGCCAGCAGCTTAAGGGGGCCGAATGAAAAACTGTTTTTT. This translates into CASSLRGPNEKLFF.

The chain has TRBV24-1 and TRBJ1-2; weak D call: TRBD1 (5 bases). Germline V lookup: CDR1 KGHDR, CDR2 SFDVKD. V lost 9 bases and J 0 bases, leaving 19 bases between the germline ends. The CDR3 spans 16 residues. This CDR3 reads CATGGTSSSSNYGYTF. The CDR3 DNA is TGTGCCACCGGAGGGACCTCCTCCTCCTCTAACTATGGCTACACCTTC.

The chain uses TRBV7-9 and TRBJ1-2, with TRBD1 matching over 7 bases. CDR1 and CDR2 (germline): SEHNR, FQNEAQ (reference sequence). The CDR3 runs 16 residues. Losses at the gene ends were 6 bases for V and 4 bases for J; bases not matched to a gene: 14. The CDR3 nucleotides are TGTGCCAGCAGTCGATTAAAGCCCGGACAGGCCTATGGCTACACCTTC. Amino acid sequence: CASSRLKPGQAYGYTF.

The genes are TRBV19 and TRBJ2-1; D perhaps matches TRBD2 (7 bases). This CDR3 spans 19 amino acids. Germline V CDR1 and CDR2: LNHDA, SQIVND (reference sequence). The ends were cut back, 2 bases at V and 0 bases at J, with 20 bases in the middle. The CDR3 sequence: CASSIMGGAGGSSYNEQFF. CDR3 DNA: TGTGCCAGTAGTATAATGGGGGGGGCGGGCGGGAGCTCCTACAATGAGCAGTTCTTC.

This rearrangement joins TRBV2 to TRBJ1-1, with D possibly TRBD1 on 6 matching bases. V was trimmed by 7 bases and J by 11 bases, leaving 26 bases between them. The CDR3 consists of 15 residues. Germline CDR1 is SNHLY and CDR2 is FYNNEI. CDR3 region: CASIGYVKDGQMAFF. CDR3 DNA sequence: TGTGCCAGCATAGGTTACGTCAAAGACGGACAGATGGCTTTCTTT.

V and J are TRBV28 and TRBJ2-7; weak D call: TRBD2 (5 bases). This CDR3 comprises 16 residues. Germline assignment: CDR1 MDHEN and CDR2 SYDVKM. The V and J ends lost 6 bases and 11 bases respectively, with 29 bases between them. The CDR3 here is CASSLPGPRLSTPKYF. CDR3 coding DNA: TGTGCCAGCAGCCTACCTGGCCCTAGACTATCTACCCCCAAGTACTTC. The full variable domain, in which reference TRBV28 and TRBJ2-7 provide the parts outside the CDR3, is DVKVTQSSRYLVKRTGEKVFLECVQDMDHENMFWYRQDPGLGLRLIYFSYDVKMKEKGDIPEGYSVSREKKERFSLILESASTNQTSMYLCASSLPGPRLSTPKYFGPGTRLTVT.

The V call is TRBV29-1, the J call TRBJ2-5; perhaps TRBD2 as D (5 bases). The CDR3 loop spans 11 amino acids. V gave up 7 bases and J gave up 5 bases, with 11 bases separating them. Germline values: CDR1 SQVTM, CDR2 ANQGSEA. The CDR3 DNA reads TGCAGCGGGAGTAGCGTGGAGACCCAGTACTTC. The encoded protein is CSGSSVETQYF.

The rearrangement links TRBV5-4 to TRBJ1-2; 7 bases agree with TRBD1. V dropped 5 bases and J dropped 4; count of bases not matched to a gene: 8. This CDR3 has 14 residues. Germline CDR1 reads SGHNT; CDR2 reads YYREEE (reference sequence). CDR3 loop: CASRLQGHSYGYTF. CDR3 sequence (DNA): TGTGCCAGCAGGCTACAGGGGCATAGCTATGGCTACACCTTC.

This clone has only a few counts. The rearrangement links TRBV12-3 or TRBV12-4 to TRBJ2-1, with D uncertain. V lost 2 bases and J 8 bases, leaving 7 bases between the germline ends. There are 12 residues in the CDR3. The CDR3 sequence is CASSLLFDEQFF. The CDR3 region has the DNA TGTGCCAGCAGTTTATTGTTCGATGAGCAGTTCTTC.

The rearrangement uses TRBV24-1 and TRBJ1-5; D is possibly TRBD1 (5 bases). The CDR3 is 13 residues long. CDR1 KGHDR and CDR2 SFDVKD come from the germline V gene. The V end lost 1 base, the J end lost 6 bases, and 6 bases lay between the germline ends. Written as DNA, the CDR3 is TGTGCCACCAGTGATTTTGACAGTCAGCCCCAGCATTTT. Translated: CATSDFDSQPQHF.

The chain links TRBV7-2 to TRBJ1-1; D possibly corresponds to TRBD1 (5 bases). Germline V lookup: CDR1 SGHTA, CDR2 FQGNSA. The CDR3 consists of 16 residues. The V end lost 5 bases, the J end lost 4 bases, and 20 bases lay between the germline ends. The CDR3 is CASSPGGSRVVTEAFF. CDR3 bases: TGTGCCAGCAGCCCCGGGGGGTCCAGGGTGGTCACTGAAGCTTTCTTT.

The chain uses TRBV15 and TRBJ2-5, with TRBD1 matching 7 bases. The germline CDR1 and CDR2 sequences are LNHNV and YYDKDF (reference sequence). The ends lost 0 bases at V and 2 bases at J; junction bases unmatched: 6. This CDR3 contains 16 residues. The CDR3 loop reads CATSRDEDRWQETQYF. In DNA, the CDR3 is TGTGCCACCAGCAGAGATGAGGACAGGTGGCAAGAGACCCAGTACTTC.

This chain uses TRBV7-2 with TRBJ2-3, with 8 bases aligning to TRBD2. Germline V CDR1 and CDR2: SGHTA, FQGNSA. The CDR3 runs to 16 residues. V trimming: 4 bases; J trimming: 2 bases; junction bases outside the gene matches: 8. CDR3 coding DNA: TGTGCCAGCAGCTCCTTCAGCGGGGGCAACACAGATACGCAGTATTTT. It encodes CASSSFSGGNTDTQYF.

J is TRBJ2-1 and V is TRBV6-6; D gene unclear. The CDR3 spans 13 residues. CDR1 MNHNY and CDR2 SVGAGI come from the germline V gene (reference sequence). V shed 2 bases and J shed 6 bases, with 8 bases lying between them. The DNA of the CDR3 is TGTGCCAGCAGTTACCCACTTTTCAATGAGCAGTTCTTC. Translating gives CASSYPLFNEQFF.

This chain uses TRBV5-4 with TRBJ2-1; D gene unclear. This CDR3 is 11 amino acids long. V dropped 3 bases and J dropped 8 bases, with 6 bases sitting between them. CDR1 SGHNT and CDR2 YYREEE come from the germline V gene (reference sequence). The CDR3 DNA reads as TGTGCCAGCAGCTCTTTTCATGAGCAGTTCTTC. Its protein is CASSSFHEQFF.

The CDR3 DNA reads as TGTGCCAGCAGCAAAGTCTGCCGACACCAAAATTCACCCCTCCACTTT. Amino acids: CASSKVCRHQNSPLHF. The rearrangement uses TRBV21-1 and TRBJ1-6; TRBD1 is taken as the D call from the table, unchecked against the DNA. TRBV21-1 is a pseudogene segment. This CDR3 region has 16 residues.